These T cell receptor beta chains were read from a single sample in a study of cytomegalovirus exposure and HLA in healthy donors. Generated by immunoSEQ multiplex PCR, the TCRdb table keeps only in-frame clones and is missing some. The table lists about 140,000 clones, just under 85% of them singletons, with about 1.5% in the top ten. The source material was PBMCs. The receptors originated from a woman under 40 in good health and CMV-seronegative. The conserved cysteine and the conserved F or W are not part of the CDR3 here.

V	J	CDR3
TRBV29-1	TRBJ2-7	SVMVDTATYEQY
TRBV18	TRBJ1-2	ASSSTGLSSGYT
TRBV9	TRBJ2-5	ASSVAGQIQETQY
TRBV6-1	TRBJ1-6	ASSVRVDSPLH
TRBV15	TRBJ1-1	ATSRDGREGTKAF
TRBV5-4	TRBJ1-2	ASSLPGRNEGYT
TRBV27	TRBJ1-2	ASHRGTGYGYT
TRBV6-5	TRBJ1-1	ASSLNREGGTEAF
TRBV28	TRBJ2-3	ASSLSSGSGYTQY
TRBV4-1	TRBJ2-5	ASSRQMQETQY
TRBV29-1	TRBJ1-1	SVHRGHTEAF
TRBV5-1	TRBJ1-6	ASSPGTGGIDSPLH
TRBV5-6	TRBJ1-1	ASSLEAWGVTEAF
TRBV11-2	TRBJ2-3	ASSYGVSTDTQY
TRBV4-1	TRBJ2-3	ASSPSGALADTQY
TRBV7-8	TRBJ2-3	ASSLGVSESTDTQY
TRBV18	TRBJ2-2	ASSPQGDGELF
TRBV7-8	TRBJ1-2	ASSRTDSIYGYT
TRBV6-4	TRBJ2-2	ASSAGTVPGELF
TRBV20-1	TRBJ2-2	SAQGFGELF
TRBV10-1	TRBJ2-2	ASSESRAVGTGELF
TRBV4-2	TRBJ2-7	ASSQGTGSSYEQY
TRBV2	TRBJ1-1	ASSGRGPTEAF
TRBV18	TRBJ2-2	ASSPASGNTGELF
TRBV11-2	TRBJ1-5	ASSPGGSLPQH
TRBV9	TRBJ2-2	ASSVDPGGLGELF
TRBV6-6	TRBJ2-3	ASSYSGGRADTQY
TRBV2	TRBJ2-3	ASSHDRITDTQY
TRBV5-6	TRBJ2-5	ASSLQGSETQY
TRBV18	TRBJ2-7	ASSWDRESYEQY
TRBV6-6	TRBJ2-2	ASRHSGGTGELF
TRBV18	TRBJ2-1	ASSPRLAGVI
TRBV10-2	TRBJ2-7	ASSSGRDEQY